Given below is one T cell receptor (beta chain) in context. The sample belongs to a study of blood T cell repertoires in COVID-19. Across the study: Italy, Spain and the United States were the sources of the convalescent and acute COVID-19 samples.

In the authors' methods: Using reference gene primer amplification, nucleated cell counts were estimated. Assay used: immunoSEQ multiplex PCR; TCRdb lists only in-frame clones, some missing. V and J calls and clone size are those listed in that table; D and trimming were worked out from the DNA. The sample has roughly 430,000 clones, 88% seen once. With 3 bases removed from V and 5 bases from J, the gap between germline ends came to 11 bases. CDR3 length: 13 amino acids. Germline CDR1 and CDR2: SGDLS and YYNGEE. Study members were between about 18 and 95 years old and lived in approximately 25 US regions. Participant-given clinical history determined each cohort assignment.

The genes are TRBV9 and TRBJ2-5, with D possibly TRBD1 on 6 matching bases. The receptor was isolated from a woman in her thirties or forties with acute COVID-19. Sequenced: PBMCs or T cells enriched from blood (not recorded which). The CDR3 reads CASSEGVGETQYF. The DNA for the CDR3 is TGTGCCAGCAGCGAGGGGGTCGGGGAGACCCAGTACTTC. The full variable domain, rest sourced from reference TRBV9 and TRBJ2-5, is DSGVTQTPKHLITATGQRVTLRCSPRSGDLSVYWYQQSLDQGLQFLIQYYNGEERAKGNILERFSAQQFPDLHSELNLSSLELGDSALYFCASSEGVGETQYFGPGTRLLVL.